The 24 T cell receptor beta chains below come from one sample, sequenced in a study of control samples from healthy donors and cancer patients. Using immunoSEQ multiplex PCR, the repertoire was profiled, and TCRdb retains in-frame clones only, with some absent. The sample shows about 77,000 clones, around 92% of them seen only once. Input material: blood. Source of these receptors: an older woman in good health.

The chain combines TRBV27 with TRBJ1-1, with D possibly being TRBD1 (5 bases). This CDR3 region has 16 residues. Germline V gene data show CDR1 as MNHEY and CDR2 as SMNVEV (reference sequence). The V end lost 6 bases, the J end lost 0 bases, and 17 bases lay between the germline ends. The CDR3 is CASSLSRAGLNTEAFF. The DNA of the CDR3 is TGTGCCAGCAGCCTATCGAGGGCAGGGTTGAACACTGAAGCTTTCTTT.

The chain uses TRBV30 and TRBJ2-3, with a possible D match to TRBD2 (7 bases). In germline, CDR1 is GTSNPN, CDR2 SVGIG (reference sequence). Trimming stripped 2 bases from V and 5 bases from J, with 17 bases between. This CDR3 has 15 amino acids. The CDR3 DNA sequence: TGTGCCTGGAGTAGCTGGAGGGGGGGAAGAGATACGCAGTATTTT. Its translation: CAWSSWRGGRDTQYF. The full variable domain, rest sourced from reference TRBV30 and TRBJ2-3, is SQTIHQWPATLVQPVGSPLSLECTVEGTSNPNLYWYRQAAGRGLQLLFYSVGIGQISSEVPQNLSASRPQDRQFILSSKKLLLSDSGFYLCAWSSWRGGRDTQYFGPGTRLTVL.

The CDR3 nucleotides read TGTGCCAGCGGGGCAGTAGGCACTGAAGCTTTCTTT. It translates to CASGAVGTEAFF. The chain joins TRBV2 to TRBJ1-1; tentative D call: TRBD1 (5 bases). The CDR3 has 12 residues. Germline V gene sequence: CDR1 SNHLY, CDR2 FYNNEI. Deletions cut 8 bases from V and 4 bases from J, with 11 bases between.

In its sample, this clone was seen once. V usage is TRBV10-3 and J usage is TRBJ2-7; TRBD2 matches 8 bases. The CDR3 is made up of 15 amino acids. Per germline, CDR1 ENHRY and CDR2 SYGVKD. J gave up 5 bases and V 3 bases, and 9 bases lay outside the gene matches. This CDR3 is CAISDPGLEGHEQYF. Here the CDR3 DNA reads TGTGCCATCAGTGACCCGGGACTAGAAGGGCACGAGCAGTACTTC.

The chain uses TRBV6-5 and TRBJ1-3, with D tentatively TRBD1 (5 bases). Germline CDR1 MNHEY, CDR2 SVGAGI. The germline V and J ends were trimmed by 7 bases and 4 bases, with 8 bases remaining between them. CDR3 size: 12 residues. The CDR3 here is CASTAGGNTIYF. The CDR3 DNA reads as TGTGCCAGCACGGCAGGGGGAAACACCATATATTTT.

The chain employs TRBV6-1 and TRBJ1-5; no clear D gene. This CDR3 has 14 amino acids. V dropped 0 bases and J dropped 1 base, with 4 bases sitting between them. In germline, CDR1 is MNHNS, CDR2 SASEGT. This CDR3 reads CASSEAWSNQPQHF. The CDR3 nucleotides are TGTGCCAGCAGTGAAGCATGGAGCAATCAGCCCCAGCATTTT.

The V and J genes are TRBV27 and TRBJ1-4; the D gene is possibly TRBD1 (5 bases). The germline gives CDR1 MNHEY, CDR2 SMNVEV (reference sequence). The V end lost 2 bases, the J end lost 7 bases, and 11 bases lay between the germline ends. The CDR3 has 14 residues. CDR3 sequence (DNA): TGTGCCAGCAGTTTACGAGGGGCTGGTGAAAAACTGTTTTTT. It is translated as CASSLRGAGEKLFF.

The CDR3 DNA sequence: TGTGCCACCAGCAGCGCAGCGGGAGCTGGAGATACGCAGTATTTT. Amino acids: CATSSAAGAGDTQYF. The chain employs TRBV15 and TRBJ2-3; 8 nucleotides align to TRBD2. Germline CDR1 reads LNHNV; CDR2 reads YYDKDF (reference sequence). This CDR3 is built from 15 residues. J gave up 5 bases and V 3 bases, and 7 bases lay outside the gene matches.

The chain combines TRBV24-1 with TRBJ2-3; either TRBD1 or TRBD2 may supply D (5 bases each). The germline V gene encodes CDR1 KGHDR and CDR2 SFDVKD. The CDR3 is made up of 14 amino acids. V was cut by 7 bases and J by 3 bases, with 13 bases left in between. The CDR3 is CATRGTAGTDTQYF. CDR3 DNA sequence: TGTGCCACCAGAGGGACGGCGGGTACAGATACGCAGTATTTT.

The J gene is TRBJ2-7, the V gene TRBV25-1, with no clear D. The germline CDR1 and CDR2 sequences are MGHDK and SYGVNS. V was shortened by 4 bases and J by 3 bases, with 10 bases between the two germline ends. This CDR3 contains 13 residues. The CDR3 loop is CASSGAGVYEQYF. DNA of the CDR3: TGTGCCAGCAGTGGGGCTGGGGTCTACGAGCAGTACTTC.

J is TRBJ1-2 and V is TRBV27, with D tentatively TRBD1 (6 bases). CDR3 length equals 15 residues. V was clipped by 5 bases and J by 3 bases, with 16 bases between them. Germline V gene data show CDR1 as MNHEY and CDR2 as SMNVEV (reference sequence). The CDR3 DNA is TGTGCCAGCAGTCCTATAGTTAGGGGGGACTATGGCTACACCTTC. It specifies CASSPIVRGDYGYTF.

This rearrangement joins TRBV4-3 to TRBJ2-1; the D is unclear. Looked up from germline, CDR1 is LGHNA and CDR2 is YSLEER. V was clipped by 1 base and J by 1 base, with 11 bases between them. This CDR3 contains 16 residues. The DNA for the CDR3 is TGCGCCAGCAGCCAAGCGTTTGGATCGTCCTACAATGAGCAGTTCTTC. Protein: CASSQAFGSSYNEQFF.

This clone showed up just once. The V gene is TRBV5-4, the J gene TRBJ2-5; no reliable D call. The CDR3 spans 13 residues. The V gene's germline CDR1 is SGHNT and CDR2 YYREEE (reference sequence). V lost 1 base, J lost 5 bases, and 9 bases lay in between. For the CDR3, the DNA is TGTGCCAGCAGCTTGTTGTCTCAGGAGACCCAGTACTTC. Residues: CASSLLSQETQYF. Complete variable domain (other parts from reference TRBV5-4 and TRBJ2-5): ETGVTQSPTHLIKTRGQQVTLRCSSQSGHNTVSWYQQALGQGPQFIFQYYREEENGRGNFPPRFSGLQFPNYSSELNVNALELDDSALYLCASSLLSQETQYFGPGTRLLVL.

This chain connects TRBV30 to TRBJ1-1; D call uncertain. Germline CDR1 is GTSNPN and CDR2 is SVGIG (reference sequence). CDR3 length equals 13 residues. The V gene lost 1 base and the J gene lost 1 base, with 7 bases spanning the gap. The CDR3 protein is CAWSAWGNTEAFF. DNA of the CDR3: TGTGCCTGGAGTGCGTGGGGGAACACTGAAGCTTTCTTT.

The genes are TRBV24-1 and TRBJ2-7; D is ambiguous. The germline V and J ends were trimmed by 3 bases and 6 bases, with 14 bases remaining between them. Germline CDR1 reads KGHDR; CDR2 reads SFDVKD. The CDR3 has 14 residues. Written as DNA, the CDR3 is TGTGCCACCAGTGATGTTTCGACTCCCCTCGAGCAGTACTTC. It is translated as CATSDVSTPLEQYF.

This rearrangement joins TRBV7-2 to TRBJ1-2, with a tentative D call TRBD1 (6 bases). Per germline, CDR1 SGHTA and CDR2 FQGNSA. This CDR3 spans 15 amino acids. The V end was cut by 2 bases, the J end by 6 bases, with 16 bases between. For the CDR3, the DNA is TGTGCCAGCAGCTTACGTGGGCTCTCAGGGGATGGCTACACCTTC. Amino acid sequence: CASSLRGLSGDGYTF.

The V call is TRBV7-9, the J call TRBJ2-2; D uncertain. Per the germline V gene, CDR1 is SEHNR and CDR2 is FQNEAQ (reference sequence). The CDR3 runs to 12 residues. The V end was cut by 3 bases, the J end by 2 bases, with 1 base between. The CDR3 protein is CASSFNTGELFF. In DNA, the CDR3 is TGTGCCAGCAGCTTCAACACCGGGGAGCTGTTTTTT.

This chain links TRBV6-2 or TRBV6-3 with TRBJ1-5, with D tentatively TRBD1 (6 bases). Deletions cut 6 bases from V and 3 bases from J, with 12 bases between. The CDR3 runs to 14 residues. In germline, CDR1 is MNHEY, CDR2 SVGEGT. Here the CDR3 DNA reads TGTGCCAGCAGCACCAGGGGCCCCAATCAGCCCCAGCATTTT. Its translation is CASSTRGPNQPQHF.

The chain employs TRBV15 and TRBJ2-3; D is uncertain. Germline V lookup: CDR1 LNHNV, CDR2 YYDKDF (reference sequence). The CDR3 is made up of 15 amino acids. V lost 0 bases and J 4 bases, leaving 11 bases between the germline ends. The CDR3 sequence is CATSREGYRADTQYF. The CDR3 coding sequence is TGTGCCACCAGCAGAGAAGGGTATCGCGCAGATACGCAGTATTTT.

This chain joins TRBV7-2 and TRBJ2-1, with a possible D match to TRBD2 (5 bases). Trimming left V 4 bases short and J 12 bases short, with 19 bases between. The CDR3 totals 14 residues. Germline CDR1 is SGHTA and CDR2 is FQGNSA. The CDR3 region has the DNA TGTGCCAGCAGCTCCAACGAGGAAGCCCGGGGGCAGTTCTTC. Protein product: CASSSNEEARGQFF. Filled out from reference TRBV7-2 and TRBJ2-1, the complete variable domain reads GAGVSQSPSNKVTEKGKDVELRCDPISGHTALYWYRQSLGQGLEFLIYFQGNSAPDKSGLPSDRFSAERTGGSVSTLTIQRTQQEDSAVYLCASSSNEEARGQFFGPGTRLTVL.

V and J are TRBV7-2 and TRBJ1-3; D remains ambiguous. With 3 bases removed from V and 0 bases from J, the gap between germline ends came to 12 bases. The germline V gene encodes CDR1 SGHTA and CDR2 FQGNSA. The CDR3 is made up of 16 amino acids. CDR3 bases: TGTGCCAGCAGCTTCCAGGACTTATCCTCTGGAAACACCATATATTTT. Its translation is CASSFQDLSSGNTIYF.

This chain connects TRBV4-3 to TRBJ1-6, with a weak D call TRBD1 (5 bases). The CDR3 has 18 amino acids. Looked up from germline, CDR1 is LGHNA and CDR2 is YSLEER. V shed 3 bases and J shed 0 bases, with 15 bases lying between them. The CDR3 nucleotides read TGCGCCAGCAGCCATTCCACAGGAGTTAGCTCCTATAATTCACCCCTCCACTTT. Encoded protein: CASSHSTGVSSYNSPLHF.

This rearrangement joins TRBV2 to TRBJ1-4; D possibly corresponds to TRBD1 (5 bases). This CDR3 comprises 15 residues. The V gene's germline CDR1 is SNHLY and CDR2 FYNNEI. V was cut by 0 bases and J by 1 base, with 6 bases left in between. The CDR3 DNA follows: TGTGCCAGCAGTGAAGCGGGGCTAACTAATGAAAAACTGTTTTTT. This sequence encodes CASSEAGLTNEKLFF.

This chain uses TRBV7-2 with TRBJ1-2, with D possibly TRBD1 on 6 matching bases. The CDR3 is 14 residues long. V was cut by 1 base and J by 6 bases, with 12 bases left in between. Germline CDR1 SGHTA, CDR2 FQGNSA. The CDR3 DNA sequence: TGTGCCAGCAGCTTAGGGAGGGGGGAGGATGGCTACACCTTC. Its translation is CASSLGRGEDGYTF.